Presented here are 21 T cell receptor beta chains from one specimen sequenced in a study of T cell repertoires in MIS-A myocarditis. Profiling relied on immunoSEQ multiplex PCR, and the TCRdb table lists in-frame clones only, not all of them. Of approximately 10,000 clones listed, approximately 90% are singletons. The sequenced sample was thoracic lymph node tissue obtained at autopsy. All receptors come from a man aged 18 to 30 with fulminant myocarditis from multisystem inflammatory syndrome in adults (MIS-A) after COVID-19.

There are a few counts of this clone. This rearrangement joins TRBV14 to TRBJ1-2; D remains ambiguous. The CDR3 spans 14 residues. The V and J ends lost 2 bases and 2 bases respectively, with 9 bases between them. Germline loops: CDR1 SGHDN, CDR2 FVKESK. The CDR3 here is CASSQSIGNYGYTF. The CDR3 DNA reads TGTGCCAGCAGCCAATCTATCGGCAACTATGGCTACACCTTC.

The table lists this clone with a few counts. The V gene is TRBV4-1, the J gene TRBJ1-6; D call uncertain. From germline, CDR1 is MGHRA and CDR2 YSYEKL. Trimming pared 1 base from V and 6 bases from J, leaving 13 bases between. The CDR3 runs 16 residues. The CDR3, as DNA: TGCGCCAGCAGCCAAGGATTAACTGGACTTAATTCACCCCTCCACTTT. This encodes CASSQGLTGLNSPLHF.

CDR3 DNA: TGCAGCGTCCGACCGGCGGGGCTAGCTGCGAATGAGCAGTTCTTC. It translates to CSVRPAGLAANEQFF. The chain couples TRBV29-1 to TRBJ2-1; maybe TRBD2 (6 bases). The V gene lost 6 bases and the J gene lost 7 bases, with 22 bases spanning the gap. Germline-derived CDR1 and CDR2 are SQVTM and ANQGSEA. The CDR3 length is 15 residues.

The chain uses TRBV9 and TRBJ2-7; 7 nucleotides line up with TRBD1. This CDR3 spans 16 amino acids. Trimming at V came to 3 bases and at J to 5 bases, leaving 14 bases not matched to a gene. Germline values: CDR1 SGDLS, CDR2 YYNGEE. Written as DNA, the CDR3 is TGTGCCAGCAGCGGGGCCTCGTTAGACAGGGTCCACGAGCAGTACTTC. Its translation: CASSGASLDRVHEQYF. The variable domain in full, with the rest retrieved from reference TRBV9 and TRBJ2-7, is DSGVTQTPKHLITATGQRVTLRCSPRSGDLSVYWYQQSLDQGLQFLIQYYNGEERAKGNILERFSAQQFPDLHSELNLSSLELGDSALYFCASSGASLDRVHEQYFGPGTRLTVT.

This clone was recorded once. This rearrangement joins TRBV7-2 to TRBJ2-3; 10 bases fit TRBD2. This CDR3 has 16 amino acids. With V trimmed by 0 bases and J by 2 bases, 2 bases remained unmatched. In germline, CDR1 is SGHTA, CDR2 FQGNSA. The CDR3 region is CASSLAAGGITDTQYF. DNA for the CDR3: TGTGCCAGCAGCTTAGCAGCGGGGGGGATCACAGATACGCAGTATTTT.

The V and J genes are TRBV13 and TRBJ2-6; D unresolved. Trimming stripped 4 bases from V and 7 bases from J, with 8 bases between. This CDR3 comprises 13 residues. Germline loops: CDR1 PRHDT, CDR2 FYEKMQ (reference sequence). The DNA of the CDR3 is TGTGCCAGCAGCTCCGCTATCGCCAACGTCCTGACTTTC. Its translation is CASSSAIANVLTF.

The V and J genes are TRBV24-1 and TRBJ1-4, with a weak D call TRBD1 (5 bases). CDR1 is KGHDR and CDR2 is SFDVKD in the germline V gene. CDR3 length: 13 amino acids. Between the trimmed V and J ends, which lost 4 bases and 9 bases, there was a span of 11 bases. CDR3 sequence: CATSDSPGQKLFF. The DNA of the CDR3 is TGTGCCACCAGTGACTCCCCGGGACAAAAACTGTTTTTT.

V and J are TRBV24-1 and TRBJ2-3; the D gene is possibly TRBD2 (5 bases). The CDR3 length is 12 residues. The V end was cut by 9 bases, the J end by 2 bases, with 8 bases between. CDR1 and CDR2 from the germline V gene are KGHDR and SFDVKD. The CDR3: CATEGSTDTQYF. The CDR3 DNA sequence: TGTGCCACCGAGGGTTCCACAGATACGCAGTATTTT.

The rearrangement uses TRBV10-2 and TRBJ1-1, with D uncertain. V was cut by 3 bases and J by 3 bases, with 11 bases left in between. CDR3 length: 14 amino acids. Germline CDR1 is WSHSY and CDR2 is SAAADI. The CDR3 DNA reads as TGCGCCAGCAGTGAAGATGTAGGGTACACTGAAGCTTTCTTT. Amino acid sequence: CASSEDVGYTEAFF.

The chain combines TRBV28 with TRBJ1-5; TRBD1 is a possible D gene (6 bases). The CDR3 is 14 amino acids. Germline V lookup: CDR1 MDHEN, CDR2 SYDVKM. Trimming took 8 bases from V and 5 from J, leaving 16 bases between them. The CDR3 coding sequence is TGTGCCAGCGGGGCCTGGGGGGGCGATCAGCCCCAGCATTTT. Its translation: CASGAWGGDQPQHF. Drawing the rest from reference TRBV28 and TRBJ1-5, the complete variable domain is DVKVTQSSRYLVKRTGEKVFLECVQDMDHENMFWYRQDPGLGLRLIYFSYDVKMKEKGDIPEGYSVSREKKERFSLILESASTNQTSMYLCASGAWGGDQPQHFGDGTRLSIL.

For this clone: The junction and the germline gene differ at one end; a read error may be behind it. V is TRBV5-4 and J is TRBJ2-5; D unresolved. CDR3 length equals 13 residues. Germline lookup yields CDR1 SGHNT and CDR2 YYREEE (reference sequence). CDR3 residues: CASSFKAALPPDF. Written as DNA, the CDR3 is TGTGCCAGCAGCTTTAAGGCAGCCCTTCCGCCTGACTTC.

The chain is built from TRBV5-1 and TRBJ1-3, with D tentatively TRBD1 (6 bases). The ends were cut back, 4 bases at V and 0 bases at J, with 14 bases in the middle. The CDR3 has 16 amino acids. Per the germline V gene, CDR1 is SGHRS and CDR2 is YFSETQ. The CDR3 DNA follows: TGCGCCAGCAGCCTAGGGACAACAAGCTCTGGAAACACCATATATTTT. Residues: CASSLGTTSSGNTIYF.

The chain uses TRBV5-5 and TRBJ1-2; 7 bases fit TRBD1. V was pared by 0 bases and J by 8 bases, with 13 bases of the junction left unmatched. CDR3 size: 16 residues. Germline loops: CDR1 SGHKS, CDR2 YYEKEE (reference sequence). In DNA form, the CDR3 reads TGTGCCAGCAGCTTGGGGGCAGACAGGGTCCACATGGGCTACACCTTC. Protein product: CASSLGADRVHMGYTF.

This rearrangement joins TRBV7-6 to TRBJ2-1, with 8 bases lining up with TRBD2. In germline, CDR1 is SGHVS, CDR2 FNYEAQ. The CDR3 loop spans 15 amino acids. Trimming removed 4 bases from V and 2 bases from J; junction bases left unmatched: 4. Here the CDR3 reads CASSSPAGAYNEQFF. DNA for the CDR3: TGTGCCAGCAGCTCCCCAGCGGGGGCCTACAATGAGCAGTTCTTC.

The chain joins TRBV2 to TRBJ1-4; D is uncertain. This CDR3 comprises 15 residues. From germline, CDR1 is SNHLY and CDR2 FYNNEI. Trimming pared 2 bases from V and 0 bases from J, leaving 7 bases between. Written as DNA, the CDR3 is TGTGCCAGCAGTGAACGCCAGGCAACTAATGAAAAACTGTTTTTT. Amino acid sequence: CASSERQATNEKLFF.

The chain has TRBV5-1 and TRBJ2-1; TRBD2 matches 13 bases. CDR1 is SGHRS, CDR2 YFSETQ, per germline. The junction had 5 bases not matched to a gene; V was cut back by 3 bases and J by 2 bases. The CDR3 has 17 residues. CDR3 nucleotide sequence: TGCGCCAGCAGCTCACTAGCGGGGGGGCAGACCTACAATGAGCAGTTCTTC. Protein product: CASSSLAGGQTYNEQFF.

This chain uses TRBV7-9 with TRBJ2-3; 7 bases line up with TRBD1. The CDR3 is 16 amino acids. V lost 2 bases to trimming and J lost 2 bases; unmatched junction nucleotides: 7. The germline gives CDR1 SEHNR, CDR2 FQNEAQ (reference sequence). CDR3 in amino acids: CASSLWTGADTDTQYF. The CDR3 DNA reads as TGTGCCAGCAGCTTATGGACAGGCGCTGACACAGATACGCAGTATTTT.

This clone was recorded only once. The chain joins TRBV5-1 to TRBJ1-2, with 9 bases fitting TRBD1. This CDR3 is 13 amino acids long. In germline, CDR1 is SGHRS, CDR2 YFSETQ. Germline trimming cut 4 bases from V and 8 bases from J; bases unmatched to any gene: 6. CDR3 DNA sequence: TGCGCCAGCAGCCCGGACAGGGGTTGGGGCTACACCTTC. It encodes CASSPDRGWGYTF. The variable domain in full, with the rest retrieved from reference TRBV5-1 and TRBJ1-2, is KAGVTQTPRYLIKTRGQQVTLSCSPISGHRSVSWYQQTPGQGLQFLFEYFSETQRNKGNFPGRFSGRQFSNSRSEMNVSTLELGDSALYLCASSPDRGWGYTFGSGTRLTVV.

The chain couples TRBV5-1 to TRBJ1-1; TRBD1 matches 8 bases. V gave up 4 bases and J gave up 3 bases; unmatched junction bases: 5. Germline CDR1 reads SGHRS; CDR2 reads YFSETQ. The CDR3 totals 14 residues. The CDR3, as DNA: TGCGCCAGCAGCGGACAGGGAGGATACACTGAAGCTTTCTTT. Its translation: CASSGQGGYTEAFF. Full variable domain (rest looked up from reference TRBV5-1 and TRBJ1-1): KAGVTQTPRYLIKTRGQQVTLSCSPISGHRSVSWYQQTPGQGLQFLFEYFSETQRNKGNFPGRFSGRQFSNSRSEMNVSTLELGDSALYLCASSGQGGYTEAFFGQGTRLTVV.

The rearrangement uses TRBV6-5 and TRBJ1-2, with a tentative D call TRBD1 (6 bases). From germline, CDR1 is MNHEY and CDR2 SVGAGI. The CDR3 length is 14 residues. Trimming left V 4 bases short and J 4 bases short, with 13 bases between. The DNA for the CDR3 is TGTGCCAGCAGTTGGGCAGGGGCGAGCTATGGCTACACCTTC. As protein: CASSWAGASYGYTF.

The V and J genes are TRBV5-4 and TRBJ2-1, with 10 bases lining up with TRBD2. Trimming removed 4 bases from V and 8 bases from J; junction bases left unmatched: 6. Germline CDR1 is SGHNT and CDR2 is YYREEE (reference sequence). This CDR3 region has 14 residues. The CDR3 DNA sequence: TGTGCCAGCAGCCGTAAGCGGGAGGGTGATGAGCAGTTCTTC. Encoded protein: CASSRKREGDEQFF.